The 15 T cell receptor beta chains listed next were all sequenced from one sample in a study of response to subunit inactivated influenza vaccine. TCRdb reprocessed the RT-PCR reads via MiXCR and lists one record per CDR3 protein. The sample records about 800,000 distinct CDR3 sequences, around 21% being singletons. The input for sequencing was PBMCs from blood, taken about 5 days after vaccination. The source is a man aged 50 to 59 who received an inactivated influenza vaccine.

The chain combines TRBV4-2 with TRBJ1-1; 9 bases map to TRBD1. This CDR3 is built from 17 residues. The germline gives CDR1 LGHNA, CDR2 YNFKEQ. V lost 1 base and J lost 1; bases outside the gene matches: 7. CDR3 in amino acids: CASSQGLTGGQNTEAFF. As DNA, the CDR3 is TGTGCCAGCAGCCAAGGTTTAACAGGGGGCCAGAACACTGAAGCTTTCTTT.

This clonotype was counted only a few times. CDR3 sequence: CASRGLAGVNEQFF. The CDR3 region has the DNA TGTGCCAGCAGGGGACTAGCGGGAGTCAATGAGCAGTTCTTC. The chain employs TRBV3-1 and TRBJ2-1; TRBD2 agrees at 14 bases. Unmatched junction bases numbered 1, after V lost 6 bases and J lost 6 bases. The CDR3 runs to 14 residues. Germline loops: CDR1 LGHDT, CDR2 YNNKEL (reference sequence).

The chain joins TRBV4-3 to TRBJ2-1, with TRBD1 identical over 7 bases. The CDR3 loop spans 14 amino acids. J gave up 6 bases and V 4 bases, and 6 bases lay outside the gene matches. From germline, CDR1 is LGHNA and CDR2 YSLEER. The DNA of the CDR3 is TGCGCCAGCAGCCTGACGGGGACAGCCAATGAGCAGTTCTTC. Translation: CASSLTGTANEQFF.

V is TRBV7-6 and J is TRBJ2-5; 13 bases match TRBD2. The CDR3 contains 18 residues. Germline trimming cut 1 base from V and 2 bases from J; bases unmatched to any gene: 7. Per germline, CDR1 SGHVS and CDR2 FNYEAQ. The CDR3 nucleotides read TGTGCCAGCAGCTTAGTTTCGGGACTAGCGGGGTATCAAGAGACCCAGTACTTC. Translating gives CASSLVSGLAGYQETQYF.

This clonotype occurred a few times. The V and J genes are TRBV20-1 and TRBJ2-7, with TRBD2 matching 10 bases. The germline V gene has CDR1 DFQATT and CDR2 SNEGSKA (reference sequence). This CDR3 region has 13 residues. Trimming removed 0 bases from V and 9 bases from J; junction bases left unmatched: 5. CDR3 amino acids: CSAREASGSGQYF. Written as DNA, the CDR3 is TGCAGTGCTAGAGAGGCTAGCGGGAGTGGGCAGTACTTC.

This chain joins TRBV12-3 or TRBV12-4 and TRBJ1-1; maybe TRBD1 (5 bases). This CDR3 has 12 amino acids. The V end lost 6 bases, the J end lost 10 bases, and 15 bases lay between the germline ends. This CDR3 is CASSPGTVAAFF. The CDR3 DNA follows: TGTGCCAGCAGCCCTGGGACCGTTGCAGCTTTCTTT.

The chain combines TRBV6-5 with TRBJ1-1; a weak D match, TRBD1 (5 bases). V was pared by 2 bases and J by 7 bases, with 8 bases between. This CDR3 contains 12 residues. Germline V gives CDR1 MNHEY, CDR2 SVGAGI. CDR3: CASSYETGEAFF. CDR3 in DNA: TGTGCCAGCAGTTACGAAACAGGTGAAGCTTTCTTT.

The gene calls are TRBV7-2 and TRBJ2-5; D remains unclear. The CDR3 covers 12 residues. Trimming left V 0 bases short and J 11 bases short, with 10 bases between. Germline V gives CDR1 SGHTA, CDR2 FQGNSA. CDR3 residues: CASSLAGSLQYF. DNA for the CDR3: TGTGCCAGCAGCTTAGCGGGCAGCCTTCAGTACTTC.

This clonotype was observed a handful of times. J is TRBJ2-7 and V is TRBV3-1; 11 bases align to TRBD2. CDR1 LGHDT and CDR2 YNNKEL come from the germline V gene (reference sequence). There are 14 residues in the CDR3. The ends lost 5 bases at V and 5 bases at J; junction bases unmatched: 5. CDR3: CASSTSGGLDEQYF. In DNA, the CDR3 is TGTGCCAGCAGCACTAGCGGGGGTCTCGACGAGCAGTACTTC.

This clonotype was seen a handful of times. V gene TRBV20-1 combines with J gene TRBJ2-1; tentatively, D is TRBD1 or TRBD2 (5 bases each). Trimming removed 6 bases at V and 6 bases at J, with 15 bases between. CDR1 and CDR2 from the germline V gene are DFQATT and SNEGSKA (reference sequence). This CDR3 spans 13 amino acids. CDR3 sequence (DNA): TGCAGTGCCCCCCGGGACCCTAGCAATGAGCAGTTCTTC. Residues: CSAPRDPSNEQFF.

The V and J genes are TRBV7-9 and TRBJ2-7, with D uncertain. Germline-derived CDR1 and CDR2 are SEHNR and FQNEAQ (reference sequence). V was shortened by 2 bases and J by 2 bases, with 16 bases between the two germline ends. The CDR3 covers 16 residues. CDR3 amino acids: CASSLLTGKQPYEQYF. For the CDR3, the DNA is TGTGCCAGCAGCTTACTTACCGGAAAACAGCCCTACGAGCAGTACTTC.

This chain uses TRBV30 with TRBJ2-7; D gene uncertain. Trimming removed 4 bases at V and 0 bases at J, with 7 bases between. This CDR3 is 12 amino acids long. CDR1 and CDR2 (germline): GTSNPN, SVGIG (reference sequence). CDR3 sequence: CAWNRDSYEQYF. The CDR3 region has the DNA TGTGCCTGGAACAGAGACTCCTACGAGCAGTACTTC.

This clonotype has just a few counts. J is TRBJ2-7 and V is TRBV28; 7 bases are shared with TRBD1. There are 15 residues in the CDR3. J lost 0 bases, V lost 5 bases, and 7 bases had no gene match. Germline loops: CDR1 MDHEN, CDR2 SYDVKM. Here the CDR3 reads CASSPQGSSSYEQYF. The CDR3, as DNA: TGTGCCAGCAGTCCACAGGGGTCGAGCTCCTACGAGCAGTACTTC.

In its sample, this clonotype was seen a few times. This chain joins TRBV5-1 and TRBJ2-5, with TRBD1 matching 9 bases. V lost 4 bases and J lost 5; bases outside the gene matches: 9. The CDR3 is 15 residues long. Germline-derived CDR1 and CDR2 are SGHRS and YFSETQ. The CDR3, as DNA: TGCGCCAGCAGCCCGGGGACAGGGCGTGGGGAGACCCAGTACTTC. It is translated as CASSPGTGRGETQYF.

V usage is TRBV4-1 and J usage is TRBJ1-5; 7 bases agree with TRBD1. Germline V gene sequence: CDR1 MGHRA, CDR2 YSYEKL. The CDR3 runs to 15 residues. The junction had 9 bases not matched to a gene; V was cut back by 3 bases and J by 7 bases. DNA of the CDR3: TGCGCCAGCAGCCATAGACAGGGCGGAGGGCAGCCCCAGCATTTT. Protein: CASSHRQGGGQPQHF.